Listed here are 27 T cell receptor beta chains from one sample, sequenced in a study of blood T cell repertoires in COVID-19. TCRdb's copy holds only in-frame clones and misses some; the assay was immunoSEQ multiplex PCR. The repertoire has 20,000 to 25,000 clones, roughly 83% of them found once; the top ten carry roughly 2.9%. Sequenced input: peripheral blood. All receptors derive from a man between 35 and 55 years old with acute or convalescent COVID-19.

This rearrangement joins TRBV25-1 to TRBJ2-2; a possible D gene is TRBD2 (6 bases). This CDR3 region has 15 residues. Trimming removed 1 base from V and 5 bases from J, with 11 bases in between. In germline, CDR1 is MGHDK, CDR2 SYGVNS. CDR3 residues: CASSESWGGTGELFF. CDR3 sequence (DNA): TGTGCCAGCAGTGAATCTTGGGGAGGTACCGGGGAGCTGTTTTTT.

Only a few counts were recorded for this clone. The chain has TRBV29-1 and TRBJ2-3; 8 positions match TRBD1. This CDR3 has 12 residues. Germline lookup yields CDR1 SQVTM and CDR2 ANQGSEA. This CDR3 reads CAGTGPTDTQYF. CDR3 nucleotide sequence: TGCGCAGGGACAGGACCCACAGATACGCAGTATTTT.

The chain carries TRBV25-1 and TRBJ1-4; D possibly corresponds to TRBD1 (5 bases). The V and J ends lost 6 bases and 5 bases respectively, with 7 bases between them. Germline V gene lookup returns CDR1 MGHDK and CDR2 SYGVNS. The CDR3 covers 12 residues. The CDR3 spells CASRTENEKLFF. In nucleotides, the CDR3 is TGTGCCAGCAGGACAGAGAATGAAAAACTGTTTTTT.

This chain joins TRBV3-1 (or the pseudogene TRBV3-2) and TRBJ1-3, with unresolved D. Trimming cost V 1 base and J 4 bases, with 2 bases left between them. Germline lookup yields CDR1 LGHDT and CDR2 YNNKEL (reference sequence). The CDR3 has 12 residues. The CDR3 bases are TGTGCCAGCAGCCAAGCAGGAAACACCATATATTTT. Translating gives CASSQAGNTIYF.

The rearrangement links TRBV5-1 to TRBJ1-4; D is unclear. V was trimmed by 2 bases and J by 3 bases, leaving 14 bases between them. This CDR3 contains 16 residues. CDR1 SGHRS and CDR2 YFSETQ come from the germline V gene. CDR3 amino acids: CASSFRSSAANEKLFF. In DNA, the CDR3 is TGCGCCAGCAGCTTTCGATCTTCCGCAGCTAATGAAAAACTGTTTTTT. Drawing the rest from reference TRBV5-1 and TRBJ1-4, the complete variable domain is KAGVTQTPRYLIKTRGQQVTLSCSPISGHRSVSWYQQTPGQGLQFLFEYFSETQRNKGNFPGRFSGRQFSNSRSEMNVSTLELGDSALYLCASSFRSSAANEKLFFGSGTQLSVL.

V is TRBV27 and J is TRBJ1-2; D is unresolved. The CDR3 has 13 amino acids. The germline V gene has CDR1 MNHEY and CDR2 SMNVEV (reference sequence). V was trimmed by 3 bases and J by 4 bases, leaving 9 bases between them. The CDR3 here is CASSFVGSYGYTF. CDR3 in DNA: TGTGCCAGCAGTTTTGTCGGTAGCTATGGCTACACCTTC.

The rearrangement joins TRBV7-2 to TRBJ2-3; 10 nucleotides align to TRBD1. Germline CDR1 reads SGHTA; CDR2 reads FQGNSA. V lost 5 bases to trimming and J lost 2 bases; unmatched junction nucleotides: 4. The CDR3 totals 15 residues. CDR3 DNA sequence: TGTGCCAGCAGCACGGACAGGGGGTTCACAGATACGCAGTATTTT. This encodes CASSTDRGFTDTQYF. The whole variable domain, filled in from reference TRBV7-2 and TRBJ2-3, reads GAGVSQSPSNKVTEKGKDVELRCDPISGHTALYWYRQSLGQGLEFLIYFQGNSAPDKSGLPSDRFSAERTGGSVSTLTIQRTQQEDSAVYLCASSTDRGFTDTQYFGPGTRLTVL.

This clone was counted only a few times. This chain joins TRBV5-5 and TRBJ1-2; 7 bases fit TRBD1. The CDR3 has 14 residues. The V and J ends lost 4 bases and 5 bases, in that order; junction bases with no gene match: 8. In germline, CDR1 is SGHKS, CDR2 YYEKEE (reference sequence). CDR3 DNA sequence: TGTGCCAGCAGCGCCGCAGGGGGAGGTTATGGCTACACCTTC. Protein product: CASSAAGGGYGYTF.

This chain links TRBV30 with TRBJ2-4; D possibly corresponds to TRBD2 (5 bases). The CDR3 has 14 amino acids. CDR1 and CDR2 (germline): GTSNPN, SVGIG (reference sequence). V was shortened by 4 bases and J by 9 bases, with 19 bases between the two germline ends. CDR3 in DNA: TGTGCCTGGAATAACAATCCCGGGGTCCCCATTCAGTACTTC. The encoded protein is CAWNNNPGVPIQYF. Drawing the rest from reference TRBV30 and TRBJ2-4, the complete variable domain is SQTIHQWPATLVQPVGSPLSLECTVEGTSNPNLYWYRQAAGRGLQLLFYSVGIGQISSEVPQNLSASRPQDRQFILSSKKLLLSDSGFYLCAWNNNPGVPIQYFGAGTRLSVL.

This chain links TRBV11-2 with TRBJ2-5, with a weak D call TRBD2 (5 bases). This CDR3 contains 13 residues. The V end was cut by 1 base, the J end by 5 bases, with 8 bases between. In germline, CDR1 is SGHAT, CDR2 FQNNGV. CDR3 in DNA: TGTGCCAGCAGCTTAGTCGGAGGCGAGACCCAGTACTTC. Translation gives CASSLVGGETQYF.

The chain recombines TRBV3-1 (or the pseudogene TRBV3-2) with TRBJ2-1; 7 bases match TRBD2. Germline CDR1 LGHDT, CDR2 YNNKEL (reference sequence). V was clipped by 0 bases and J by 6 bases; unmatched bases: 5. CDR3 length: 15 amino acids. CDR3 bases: TGTGCCAGCAGCCAAGATGCGGGAGCGCCCAATGAGCAGTTCTTC. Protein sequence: CASSQDAGAPNEQFF.

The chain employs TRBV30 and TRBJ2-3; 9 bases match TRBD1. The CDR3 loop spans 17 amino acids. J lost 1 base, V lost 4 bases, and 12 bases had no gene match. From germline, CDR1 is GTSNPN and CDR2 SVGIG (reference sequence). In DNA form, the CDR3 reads TGTGCCTGGATCAAATCGCGTACAGGGGGCCGCACAGATACGCAGTATTTT. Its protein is CAWIKSRTGGRTDTQYF. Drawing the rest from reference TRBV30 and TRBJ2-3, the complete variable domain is SQTIHQWPATLVQPVGSPLSLECTVEGTSNPNLYWYRQAAGRGLQLLFYSVGIGQISSEVPQNLSASRPQDRQFILSSKKLLLSDSGFYLCAWIKSRTGGRTDTQYFGPGTRLTVL.

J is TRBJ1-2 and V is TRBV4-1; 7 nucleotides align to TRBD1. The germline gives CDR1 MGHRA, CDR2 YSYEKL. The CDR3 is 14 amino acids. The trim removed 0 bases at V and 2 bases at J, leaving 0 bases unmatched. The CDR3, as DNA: TGCGCCAGCAGCCAAGAACAGGGGAACTATGGCTACACCTTC. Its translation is CASSQEQGNYGYTF.

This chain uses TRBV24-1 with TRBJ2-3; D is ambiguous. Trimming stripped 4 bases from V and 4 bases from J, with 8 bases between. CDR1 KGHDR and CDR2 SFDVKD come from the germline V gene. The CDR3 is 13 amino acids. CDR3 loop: CATSDPVADTQYF. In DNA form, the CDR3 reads TGTGCCACCAGTGACCCAGTCGCAGATACGCAGTATTTT.

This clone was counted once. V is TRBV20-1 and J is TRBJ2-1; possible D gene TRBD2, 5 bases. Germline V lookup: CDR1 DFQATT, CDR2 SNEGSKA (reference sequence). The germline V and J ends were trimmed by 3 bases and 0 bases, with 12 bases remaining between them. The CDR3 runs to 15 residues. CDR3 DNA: TGCAGTGCTAGTAACGGGGAAAGCTCCTACAATGAGCAGTTCTTC. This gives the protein CSASNGESSYNEQFF.

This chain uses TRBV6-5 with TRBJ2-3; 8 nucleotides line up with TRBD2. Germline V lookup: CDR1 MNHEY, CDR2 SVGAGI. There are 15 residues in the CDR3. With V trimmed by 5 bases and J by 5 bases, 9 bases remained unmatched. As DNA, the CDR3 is TGTGCCAGCAGTACCCTTGGGCTAGCGGGAGATACGCAGTATTTT. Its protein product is CASSTLGLAGDTQYF.

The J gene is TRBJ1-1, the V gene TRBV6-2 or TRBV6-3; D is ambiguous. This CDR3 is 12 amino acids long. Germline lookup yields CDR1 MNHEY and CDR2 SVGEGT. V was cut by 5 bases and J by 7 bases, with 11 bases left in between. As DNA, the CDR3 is TGTGCCAGCAGTCGCGTTCTGTATGAAGCTTTCTTT. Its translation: CASSRVLYEAFF.

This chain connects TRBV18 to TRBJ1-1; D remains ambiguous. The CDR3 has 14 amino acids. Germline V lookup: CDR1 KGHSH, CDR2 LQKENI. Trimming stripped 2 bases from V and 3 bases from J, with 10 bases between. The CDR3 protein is CASSPNPTDTEAFF. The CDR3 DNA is TGTGCCAGCTCACCAAACCCCACGGACACTGAAGCTTTCTTT.

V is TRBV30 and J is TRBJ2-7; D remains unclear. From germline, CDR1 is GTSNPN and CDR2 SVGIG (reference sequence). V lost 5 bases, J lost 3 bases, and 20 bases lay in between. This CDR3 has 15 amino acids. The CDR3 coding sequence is TGTGCCTGGCGGCATCCGGGTCTGACTGTCTACGAGCAGTACTTC. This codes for CAWRHPGLTVYEQYF.

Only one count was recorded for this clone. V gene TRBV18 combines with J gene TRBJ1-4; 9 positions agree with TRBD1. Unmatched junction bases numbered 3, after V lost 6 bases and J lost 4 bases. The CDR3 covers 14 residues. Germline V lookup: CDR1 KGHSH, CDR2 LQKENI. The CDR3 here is CASSLDRGNEKLFF. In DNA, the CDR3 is TGTGCCAGCTCTCTGGACAGGGGTAATGAAAAACTGTTTTTT.

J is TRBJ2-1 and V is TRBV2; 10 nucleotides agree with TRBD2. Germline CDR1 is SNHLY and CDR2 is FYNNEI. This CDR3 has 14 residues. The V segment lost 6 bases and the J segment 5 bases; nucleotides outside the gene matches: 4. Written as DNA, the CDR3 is TGTGCCAGCAGCGGGACTAGCGCACACAATGAGCAGTTCTTC. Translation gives CASSGTSAHNEQFF.

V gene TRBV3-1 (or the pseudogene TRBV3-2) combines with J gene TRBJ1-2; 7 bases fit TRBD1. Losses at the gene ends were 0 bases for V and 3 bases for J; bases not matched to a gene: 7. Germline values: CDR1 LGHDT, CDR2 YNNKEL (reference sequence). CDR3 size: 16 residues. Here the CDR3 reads CASSQDGTASYYGYTF. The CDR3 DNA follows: TGTGCCAGCAGCCAAGATGGGACAGCTTCCTACTATGGCTACACCTTC.

CDR3 bases: TGTGCCAGCACCCCGGGTTCGAGCTCCTACAATGAGCAGTTCTTC. Its protein is CASTPGSSSYNEQFF. J is TRBJ2-1 and V is TRBV27; D is uncertain. V was shortened by 7 bases and J by 0 bases, with 13 bases between the two germline ends. From germline, CDR1 is MNHEY and CDR2 SMNVEV (reference sequence). The CDR3 spans 15 residues.

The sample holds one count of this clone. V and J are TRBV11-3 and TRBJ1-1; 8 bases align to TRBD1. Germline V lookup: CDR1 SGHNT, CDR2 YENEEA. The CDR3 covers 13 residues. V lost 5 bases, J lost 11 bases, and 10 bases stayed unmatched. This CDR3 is CASSQVDRVCAFF. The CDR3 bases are TGTGCCAGCAGCCAGGTGGACAGGGTGTGCGCTTTCTTT.

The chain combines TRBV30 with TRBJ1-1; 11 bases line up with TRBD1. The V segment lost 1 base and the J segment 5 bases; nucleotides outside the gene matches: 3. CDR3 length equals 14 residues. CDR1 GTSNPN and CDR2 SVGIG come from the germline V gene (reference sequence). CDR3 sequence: CAWSGDRGWTEAFF. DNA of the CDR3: TGTGCCTGGAGTGGGGACAGGGGGTGGACTGAAGCTTTCTTT.

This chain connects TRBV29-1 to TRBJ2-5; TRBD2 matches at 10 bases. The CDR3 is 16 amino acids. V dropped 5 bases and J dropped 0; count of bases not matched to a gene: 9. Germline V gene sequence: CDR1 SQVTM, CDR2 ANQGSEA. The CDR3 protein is CSVREREGWYQETQYF. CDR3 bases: TGCAGCGTTCGAGAGCGGGAGGGCTGGTACCAAGAGACCCAGTACTTC. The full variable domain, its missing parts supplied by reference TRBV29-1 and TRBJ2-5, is SAVISQKPSRDICQRGTSLTIQCQVDSQVTMMFWYRQQPGQSLTLIATANQGSEATYESGFVIDKFPISRPNLTFSTLTVSNMSPEDSSIYLCSVREREGWYQETQYFGPGTRLLVL.

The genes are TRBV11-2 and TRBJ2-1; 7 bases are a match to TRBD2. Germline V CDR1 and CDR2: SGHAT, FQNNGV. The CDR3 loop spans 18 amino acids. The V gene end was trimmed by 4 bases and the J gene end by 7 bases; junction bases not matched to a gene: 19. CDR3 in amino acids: CASSWPRASGDPRNEQFF. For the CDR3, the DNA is TGTGCCAGCAGCTGGCCCCGGGCTAGCGGTGATCCGAGGAATGAGCAGTTCTTC.